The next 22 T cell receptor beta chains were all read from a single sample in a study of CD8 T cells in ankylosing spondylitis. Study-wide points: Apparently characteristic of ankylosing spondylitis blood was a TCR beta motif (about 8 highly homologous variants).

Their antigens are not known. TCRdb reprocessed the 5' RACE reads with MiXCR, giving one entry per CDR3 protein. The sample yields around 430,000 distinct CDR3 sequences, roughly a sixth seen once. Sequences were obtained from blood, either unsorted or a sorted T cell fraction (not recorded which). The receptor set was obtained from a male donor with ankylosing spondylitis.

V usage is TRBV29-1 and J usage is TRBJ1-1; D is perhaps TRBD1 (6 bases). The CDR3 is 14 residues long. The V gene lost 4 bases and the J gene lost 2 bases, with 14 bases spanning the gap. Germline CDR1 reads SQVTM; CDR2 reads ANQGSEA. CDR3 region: CSVGQQGLNTEAFF. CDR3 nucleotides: TGCAGCGTTGGACAACAGGGCCTAAACACTGAAGCTTTCTTT.

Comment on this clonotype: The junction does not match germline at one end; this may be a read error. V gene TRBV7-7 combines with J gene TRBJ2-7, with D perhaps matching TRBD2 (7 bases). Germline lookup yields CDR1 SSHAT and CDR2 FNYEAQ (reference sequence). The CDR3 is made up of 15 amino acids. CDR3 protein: CASSPMGGGTYEQYF. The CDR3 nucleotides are TGTGCTAGCAGCCCGATGGGCGGGGGCACCTACGAGCAGTACTTC.

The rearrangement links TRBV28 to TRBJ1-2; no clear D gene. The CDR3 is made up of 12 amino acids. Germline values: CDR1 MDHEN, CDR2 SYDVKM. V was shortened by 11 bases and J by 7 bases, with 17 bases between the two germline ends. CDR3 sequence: CAGSTEARGYTF. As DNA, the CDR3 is TGTGCCGGTTCGACGGAGGCCCGTGGCTACACCTTC.

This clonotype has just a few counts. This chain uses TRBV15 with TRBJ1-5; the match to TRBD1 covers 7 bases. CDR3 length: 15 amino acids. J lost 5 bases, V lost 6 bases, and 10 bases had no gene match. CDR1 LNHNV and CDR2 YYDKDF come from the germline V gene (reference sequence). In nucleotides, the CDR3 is TGTGCCACCAGTCCGGACAGGAGGAAGGATCAGCCCCAGCATTTT. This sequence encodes CATSPDRRKDQPQHF.

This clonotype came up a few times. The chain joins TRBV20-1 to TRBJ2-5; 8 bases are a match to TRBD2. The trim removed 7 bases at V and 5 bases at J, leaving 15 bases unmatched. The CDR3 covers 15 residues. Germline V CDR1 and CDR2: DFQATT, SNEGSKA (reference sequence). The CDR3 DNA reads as TGCAGTGTCGGTTTGGCGGGGGGTGGGTCGGAGACCCAGTACTTC. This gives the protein CSVGLAGGGSETQYF.

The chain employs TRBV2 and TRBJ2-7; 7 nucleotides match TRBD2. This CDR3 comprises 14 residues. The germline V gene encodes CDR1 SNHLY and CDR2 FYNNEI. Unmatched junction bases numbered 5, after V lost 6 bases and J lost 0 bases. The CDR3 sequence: CASRTSVRSYEQYF. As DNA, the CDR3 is TGTGCCAGCAGAACTAGCGTCCGCTCCTACGAGCAGTACTTC.

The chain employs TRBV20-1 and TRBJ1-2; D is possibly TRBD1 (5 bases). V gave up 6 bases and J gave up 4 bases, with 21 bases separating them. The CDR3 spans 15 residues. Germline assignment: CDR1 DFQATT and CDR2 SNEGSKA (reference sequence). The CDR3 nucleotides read TGCAGTGCCCTGATTCCACGGTCCGGGGGCTATGGCTACACCTTC. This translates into CSALIPRSGGYGYTF.

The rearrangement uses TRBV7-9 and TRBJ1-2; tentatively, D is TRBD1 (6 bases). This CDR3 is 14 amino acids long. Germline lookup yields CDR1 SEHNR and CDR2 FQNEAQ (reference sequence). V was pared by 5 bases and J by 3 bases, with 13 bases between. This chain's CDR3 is CASSRRQVDYGYTF. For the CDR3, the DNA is TGTGCCAGCAGCAGAAGACAGGTAGACTATGGCTACACCTTC. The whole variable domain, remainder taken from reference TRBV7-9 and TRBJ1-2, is DTGVSQNPRHKITKRGQNVTFRCDPISEHNRLYWYRQTLGQGPEFLTYFQNEAQLEKSRLLSDRFSAERPKGSFSTLEIQRTEQGDSAMYLCASSRRQVDYGYTFGSGTRLTVV.

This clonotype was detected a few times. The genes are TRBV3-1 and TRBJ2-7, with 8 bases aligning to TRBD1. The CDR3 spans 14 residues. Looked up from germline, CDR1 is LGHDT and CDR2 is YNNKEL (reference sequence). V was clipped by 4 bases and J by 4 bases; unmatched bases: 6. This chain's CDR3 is CASSLTGGRYEQYF. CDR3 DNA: TGTGCCAGCAGCCTAACAGGGGGAAGGTACGAGCAGTACTTC.

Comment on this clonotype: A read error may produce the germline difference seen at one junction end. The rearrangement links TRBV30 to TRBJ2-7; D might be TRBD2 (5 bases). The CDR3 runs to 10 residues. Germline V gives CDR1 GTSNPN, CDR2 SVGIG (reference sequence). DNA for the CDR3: TGTGCCTGGAGTGAGGAGACTATCCACTTC. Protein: CAWSEETIHF. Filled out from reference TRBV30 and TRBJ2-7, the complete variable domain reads SQTIHQWPATLVQPVGSPLSLECTVEGTSNPNLYWYRQAAGRGLQLLFYSVGIGQISSEVPQNLSASRPQDRQFILSSKKLLLSDSGFYLCAWSEETIHFGPGTRLTVT.

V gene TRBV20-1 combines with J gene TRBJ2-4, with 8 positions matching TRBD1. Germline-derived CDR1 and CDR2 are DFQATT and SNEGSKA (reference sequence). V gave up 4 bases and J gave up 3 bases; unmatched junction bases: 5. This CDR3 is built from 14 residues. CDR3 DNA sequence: TGCAGTGCTATAGTAGGGACAGGCAAAAACATTCAGTACTTC. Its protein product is CSAIVGTGKNIQYF.

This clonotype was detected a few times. The DNA of the CDR3 is TGTGCCAGCAGTTTAGGGACAGAGATGGGCTACACCTTC. As protein: CASSLGTEMGYTF. J is TRBJ1-2 and V is TRBV12-3 or TRBV12-4; D possibly corresponds to TRBD1 (6 bases). This CDR3 contains 13 residues. V lost 1 base, J lost 8 bases, and 11 bases lay in between.

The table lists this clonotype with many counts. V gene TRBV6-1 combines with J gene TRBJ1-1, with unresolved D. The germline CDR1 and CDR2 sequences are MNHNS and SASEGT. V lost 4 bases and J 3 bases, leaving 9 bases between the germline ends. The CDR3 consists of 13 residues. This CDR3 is CASSVMEDTEAFF. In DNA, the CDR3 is TGTGCCAGCAGTGTAATGGAGGACACTGAAGCTTTCTTT.

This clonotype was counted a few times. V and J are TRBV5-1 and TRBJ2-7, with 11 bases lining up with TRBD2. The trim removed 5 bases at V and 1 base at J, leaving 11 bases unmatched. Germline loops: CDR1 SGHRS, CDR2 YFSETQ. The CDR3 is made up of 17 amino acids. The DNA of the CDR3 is TGCGCCAGCAGAGGGGACCTAGCGGGAGGTGGTTCCTACGAGCAGTACTTC. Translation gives CASRGDLAGGGSYEQYF. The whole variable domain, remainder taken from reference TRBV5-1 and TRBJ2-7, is KAGVTQTPRYLIKTRGQQVTLSCSPISGHRSVSWYQQTPGQGLQFLFEYFSETQRNKGNFPGRFSGRQFSNSRSEMNVSTLELGDSALYLCASRGDLAGGGSYEQYFGPGTRLTVT.

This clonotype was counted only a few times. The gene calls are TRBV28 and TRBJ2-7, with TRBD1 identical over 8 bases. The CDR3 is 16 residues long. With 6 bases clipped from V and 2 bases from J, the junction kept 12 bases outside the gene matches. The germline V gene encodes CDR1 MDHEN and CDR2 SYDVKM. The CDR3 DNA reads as TGTGCCAGCAGGGCAGGGGGCACAACAGTTACCTACGAGCAGTACTTC. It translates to CASRAGGTTVTYEQYF.

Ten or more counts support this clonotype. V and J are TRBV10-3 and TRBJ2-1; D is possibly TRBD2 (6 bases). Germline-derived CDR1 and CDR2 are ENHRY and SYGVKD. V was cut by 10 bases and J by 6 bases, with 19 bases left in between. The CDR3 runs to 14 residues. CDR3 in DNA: TGTGCCACCGGAGGAGCGCGGGGTCCCAATGAGCAGTTCTTC. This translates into CATGGARGPNEQFF.

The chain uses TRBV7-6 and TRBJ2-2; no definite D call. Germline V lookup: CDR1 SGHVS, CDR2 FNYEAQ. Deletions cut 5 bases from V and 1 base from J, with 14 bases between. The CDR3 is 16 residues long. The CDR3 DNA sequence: TGTGCCAGCAGCCTCGCCACATGGGAGAACACCGGGGAGCTGTTTTTT. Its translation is CASSLATWENTGELFF.

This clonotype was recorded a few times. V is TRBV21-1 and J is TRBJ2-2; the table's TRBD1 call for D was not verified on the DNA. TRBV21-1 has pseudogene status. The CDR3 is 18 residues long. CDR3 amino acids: CASSKSSRGTGTTGELFF. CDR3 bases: TGTGCCAGCAGCAAAAGTAGCCGGGGGACAGGTACCACCGGGGAGCTGTTTTTT.

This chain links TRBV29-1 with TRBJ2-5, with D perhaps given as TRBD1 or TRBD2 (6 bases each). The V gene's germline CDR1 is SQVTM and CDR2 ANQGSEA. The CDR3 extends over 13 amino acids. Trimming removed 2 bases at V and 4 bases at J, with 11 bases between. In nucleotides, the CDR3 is TGCAGCGTTGAAATCGGGGGCGGAGAGACCCAGTACTTC. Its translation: CSVEIGGGETQYF.

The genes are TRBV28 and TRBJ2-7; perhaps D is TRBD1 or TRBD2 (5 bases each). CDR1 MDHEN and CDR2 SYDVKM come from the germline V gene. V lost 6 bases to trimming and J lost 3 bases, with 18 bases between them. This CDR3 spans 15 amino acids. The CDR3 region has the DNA TGTGCCAGCAGCCCCCGCTTTGGTGGGGGCTACGAGCAGTACTTC. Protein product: CASSPRFGGGYEQYF.

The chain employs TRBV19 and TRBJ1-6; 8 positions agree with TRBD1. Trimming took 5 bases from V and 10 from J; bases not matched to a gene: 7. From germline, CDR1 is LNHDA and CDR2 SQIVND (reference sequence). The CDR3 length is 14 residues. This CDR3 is CASSLGTGRSPLHF. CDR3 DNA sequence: TGTGCCAGTAGTCTGGGGACAGGACGATCACCCCTCCACTTT.

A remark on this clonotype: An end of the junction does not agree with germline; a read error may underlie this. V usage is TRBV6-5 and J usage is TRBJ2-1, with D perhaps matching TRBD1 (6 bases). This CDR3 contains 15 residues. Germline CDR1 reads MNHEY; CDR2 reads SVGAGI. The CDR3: CASSDSLYRVNEQFF. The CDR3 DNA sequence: TGTGCCAGCAGTGACTCCCTTTACAGGGTTAATGAGCAGTTCTTC.